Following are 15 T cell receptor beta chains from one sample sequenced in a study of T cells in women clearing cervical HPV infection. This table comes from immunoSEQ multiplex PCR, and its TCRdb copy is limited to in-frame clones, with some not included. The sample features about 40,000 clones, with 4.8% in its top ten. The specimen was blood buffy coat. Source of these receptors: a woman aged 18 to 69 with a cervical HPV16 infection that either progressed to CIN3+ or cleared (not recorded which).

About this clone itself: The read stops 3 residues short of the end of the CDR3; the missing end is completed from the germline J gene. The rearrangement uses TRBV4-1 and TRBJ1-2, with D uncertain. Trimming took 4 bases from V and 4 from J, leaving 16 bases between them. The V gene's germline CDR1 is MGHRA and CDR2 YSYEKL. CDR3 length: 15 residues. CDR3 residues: CASSPLARLRYGYTF. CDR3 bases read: TGCGCCAGCAGCCCACTCGCGAGACTACGCTATGGC.

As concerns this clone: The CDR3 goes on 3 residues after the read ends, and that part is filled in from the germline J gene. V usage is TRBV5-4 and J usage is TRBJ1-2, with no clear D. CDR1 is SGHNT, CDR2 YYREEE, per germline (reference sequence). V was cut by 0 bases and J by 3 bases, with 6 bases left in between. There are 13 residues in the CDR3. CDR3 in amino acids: CASSLDRDYGYTF. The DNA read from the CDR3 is TGTGCCAGCAGCTTGGACCGGGACTATGGC.

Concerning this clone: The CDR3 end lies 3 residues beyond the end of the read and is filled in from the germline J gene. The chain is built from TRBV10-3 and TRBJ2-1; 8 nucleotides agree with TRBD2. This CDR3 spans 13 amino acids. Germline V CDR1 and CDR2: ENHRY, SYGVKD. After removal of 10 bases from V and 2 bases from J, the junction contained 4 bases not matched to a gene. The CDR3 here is CATSGGPYNEQFF. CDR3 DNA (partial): TGTGCCACCTCGGGGGGGCCCTACAATGAG.

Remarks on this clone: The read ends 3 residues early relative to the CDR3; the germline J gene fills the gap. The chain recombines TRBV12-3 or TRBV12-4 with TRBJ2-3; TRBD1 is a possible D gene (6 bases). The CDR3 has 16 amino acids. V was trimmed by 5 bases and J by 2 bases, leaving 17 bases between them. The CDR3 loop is CASSPRQDFNTDTQYF. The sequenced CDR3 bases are TGTGCCAGCAGTCCACGACAGGACTTTAACACAGATACG.

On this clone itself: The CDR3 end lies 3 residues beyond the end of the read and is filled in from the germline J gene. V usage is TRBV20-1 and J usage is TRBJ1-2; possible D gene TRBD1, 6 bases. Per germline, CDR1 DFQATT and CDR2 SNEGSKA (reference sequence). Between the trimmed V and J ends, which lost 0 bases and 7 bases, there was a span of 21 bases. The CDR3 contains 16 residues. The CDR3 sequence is CSARDSQTGNNGGYTF. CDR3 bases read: TGCAGTGCTAGAGATTCCCAAACAGGGAATAATGGTGGC.

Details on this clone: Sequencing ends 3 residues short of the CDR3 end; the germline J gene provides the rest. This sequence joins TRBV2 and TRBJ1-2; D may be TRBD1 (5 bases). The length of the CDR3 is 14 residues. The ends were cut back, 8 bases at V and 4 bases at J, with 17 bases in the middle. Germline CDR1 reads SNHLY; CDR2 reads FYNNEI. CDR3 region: CASGLGEGSYGYTF. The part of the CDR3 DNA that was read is TGTGCCAGCGGGCTAGGGGAAGGGAGCTATGGC. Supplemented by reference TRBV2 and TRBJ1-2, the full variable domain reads EPEVTQTPSHQVTQMGQEVILRCVPISNHLYFYWYRQILGQKVEFLVSFYNNEISEKSEIFDDQFSVERPDGSNFTLKIRSTKLEDSAMYFCASGLGEGSYGYTFGSGTRLTVV.

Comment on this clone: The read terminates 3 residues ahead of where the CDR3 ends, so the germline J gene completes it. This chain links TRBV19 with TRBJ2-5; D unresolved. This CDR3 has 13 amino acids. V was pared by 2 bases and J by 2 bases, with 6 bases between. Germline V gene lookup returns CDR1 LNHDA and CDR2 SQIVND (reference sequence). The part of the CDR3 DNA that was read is TGTGCCAGTAGTATAAGCGAGCAAGAGACC. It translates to CASSISEQET. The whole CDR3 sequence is CASSISEQETQYF.

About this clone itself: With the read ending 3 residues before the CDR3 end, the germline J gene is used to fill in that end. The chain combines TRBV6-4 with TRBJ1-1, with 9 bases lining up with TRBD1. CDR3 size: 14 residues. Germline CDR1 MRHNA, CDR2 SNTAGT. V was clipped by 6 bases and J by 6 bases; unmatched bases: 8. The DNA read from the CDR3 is TGTGCCAGCAGCCTGGACAGGGGCAGGGCTGAA. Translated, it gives CASSLDRGRAE. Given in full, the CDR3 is CASSLDRGRAEAFF.

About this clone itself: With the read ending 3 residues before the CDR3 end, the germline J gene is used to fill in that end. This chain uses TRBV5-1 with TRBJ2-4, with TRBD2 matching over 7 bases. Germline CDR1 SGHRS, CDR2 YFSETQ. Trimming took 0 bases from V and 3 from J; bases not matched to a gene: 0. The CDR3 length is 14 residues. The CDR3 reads CASSLAGGKNIQYF. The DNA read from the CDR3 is TGCGCCAGCAGCTTGGCGGGGGGCAAAAACATT.

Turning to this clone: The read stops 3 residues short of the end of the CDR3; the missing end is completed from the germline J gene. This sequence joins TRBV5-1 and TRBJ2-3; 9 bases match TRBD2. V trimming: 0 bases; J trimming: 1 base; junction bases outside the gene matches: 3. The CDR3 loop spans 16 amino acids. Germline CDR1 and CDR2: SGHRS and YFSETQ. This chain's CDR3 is CASSLGASGGTDTQYF. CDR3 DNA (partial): TGCGCCAGCAGCTTGGGGGCTAGCGGGGGCACAGATACG. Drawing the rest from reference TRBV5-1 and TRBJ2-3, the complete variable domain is KAGVTQTPRYLIKTRGQQVTLSCSPISGHRSVSWYQQTPGQGLQFLFEYFSETQRNKGNFPGRFSGRQFSNSRSEMNVSTLELGDSALYLCASSLGASGGTDTQYFGPGTRLTVL.

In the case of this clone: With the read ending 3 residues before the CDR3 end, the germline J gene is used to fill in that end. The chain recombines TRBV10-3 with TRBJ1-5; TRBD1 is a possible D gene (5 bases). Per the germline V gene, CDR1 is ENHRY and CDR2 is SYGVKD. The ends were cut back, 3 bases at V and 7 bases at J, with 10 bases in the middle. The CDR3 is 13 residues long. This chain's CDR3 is CAISEGEYQPQHF. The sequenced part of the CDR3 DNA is TGTGCCATCAGTGAAGGGGAGTACCAGCCC.

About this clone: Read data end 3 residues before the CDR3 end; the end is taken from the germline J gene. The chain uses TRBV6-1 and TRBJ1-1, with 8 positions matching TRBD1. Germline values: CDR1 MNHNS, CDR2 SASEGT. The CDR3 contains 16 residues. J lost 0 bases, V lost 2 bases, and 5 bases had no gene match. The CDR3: CASSERQGNMNTEAFF. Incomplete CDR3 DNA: TGTGCCAGCAGTGAACGACAGGGGAACATGAACACTGAA.

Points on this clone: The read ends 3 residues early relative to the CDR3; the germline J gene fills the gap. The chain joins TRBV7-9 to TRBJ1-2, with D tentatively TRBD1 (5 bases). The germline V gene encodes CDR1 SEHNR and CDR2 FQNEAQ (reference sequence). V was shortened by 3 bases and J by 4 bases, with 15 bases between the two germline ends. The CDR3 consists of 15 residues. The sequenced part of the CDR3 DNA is TGTGCCAGCAGCTTGGGGCCGGAACTCCTCTATGGC. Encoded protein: CASSLGPELLYG. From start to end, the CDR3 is CASSLGPELLYGYTF.

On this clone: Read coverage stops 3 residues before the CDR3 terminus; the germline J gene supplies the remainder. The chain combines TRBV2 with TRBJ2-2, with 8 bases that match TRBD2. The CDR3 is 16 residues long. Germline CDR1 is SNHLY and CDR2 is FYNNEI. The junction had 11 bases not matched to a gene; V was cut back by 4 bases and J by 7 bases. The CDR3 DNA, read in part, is TGTGCCAGCAGTGTGCGGGCGGGGGGTTCGGGCGGGGAG. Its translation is CASSVRAGGSGGE. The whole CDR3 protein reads CASSVRAGGSGGELFF.

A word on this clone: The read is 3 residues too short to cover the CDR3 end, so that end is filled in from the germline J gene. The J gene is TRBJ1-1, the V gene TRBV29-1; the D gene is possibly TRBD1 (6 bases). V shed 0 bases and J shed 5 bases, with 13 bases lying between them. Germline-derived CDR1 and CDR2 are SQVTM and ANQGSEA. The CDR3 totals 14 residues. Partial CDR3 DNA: TGCAGCGTTGAAGATGCGGGGGCGGGGACTGAA. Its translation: CSVEDAGAGTE. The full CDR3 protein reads CSVEDAGAGTEAFF. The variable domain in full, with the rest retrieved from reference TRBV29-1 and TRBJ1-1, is SAVISQKPSRDICQRGTSLTIQCQVDSQVTMMFWYRQQPGQSLTLIATANQGSEATYESGFVIDKFPISRPNLTFSTLTVSNMSPEDSSIYLCSVEDAGAGTEAFFGQGTRLTVV.